This T cell receptor beta chain was identified during a study of identical twins. Findings of the study overall: Clonotypes of the beta chain that were abundant in cord blood carried fewer insertions (memory repertoires showed none).

This CDR3 is built from 13 residues. Trimming took 1 base from V and 6 from J; bases not matched to a gene: 1. Germline V gives CDR1 LNHNV, CDR2 YYDKDF (reference sequence). This clonotype was picked up many times. Its antigen remains unknown. Using its own MiXCR run on the 5' RACE reads, TCRdb lists one record per CDR3 protein. This table holds approximately 690,000 distinct CDR3 sequences, roughly 6% found once. Material for sequencing was naive T cells sorted from blood. The chain recombines TRBV15 with TRBJ2-3; TRBD2 aligns across 7 bases. The TCR originated in a man aged 18 to 35 in good health. CDR3 coding DNA: TGTGCCACCAGCAGAGTCGGGAGGGATACGCAGTATTTT. Its protein product is CATSRVGRDTQYF.